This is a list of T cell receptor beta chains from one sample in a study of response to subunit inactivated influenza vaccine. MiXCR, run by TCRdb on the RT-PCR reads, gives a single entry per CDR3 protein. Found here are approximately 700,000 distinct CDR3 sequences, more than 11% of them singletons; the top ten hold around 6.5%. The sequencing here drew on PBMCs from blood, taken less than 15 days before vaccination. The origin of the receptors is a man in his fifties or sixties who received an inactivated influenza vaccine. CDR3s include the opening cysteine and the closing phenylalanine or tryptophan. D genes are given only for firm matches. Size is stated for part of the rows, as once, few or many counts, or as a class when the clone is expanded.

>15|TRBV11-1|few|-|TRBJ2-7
TGTGCCAGCAGCTCCCTGAGACAGGTCTCGTACGAGCAGTACTTC
CASSSLRQVSYEQYF
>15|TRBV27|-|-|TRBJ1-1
TGTGCCAGCAGTTTATTGGGGGGTGGAAACACTGAAGCTTTCTTT
CASSLLGGGNTEAFF
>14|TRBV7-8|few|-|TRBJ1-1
TGTGCCAGCAGCCCAAATAGCGGGAGCCCTGCGGCTTTCTTT
CASSPNSGSPAAFF
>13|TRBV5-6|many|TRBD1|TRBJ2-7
TGTGCCAGCAGCTCCGGAGACAGGGGCGAGCAGTACTTC
CASSSGDRGEQYF
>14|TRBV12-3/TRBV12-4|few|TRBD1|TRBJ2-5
TGTGCCAGCAGAAATTCCAGGGGGCAAGAGACCCAGTACTTC
CASRNSRGQETQYF
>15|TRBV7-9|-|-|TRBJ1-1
TGTGCCATCCAGATACCCAAATCTAGCGGCACTGAAGCTTTCTTT
CAIQIPKSSGTEAFF
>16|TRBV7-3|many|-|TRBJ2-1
TGTGCCAGCAGCTTAAAATTTCGGGGGTCCCACAATGAGCAGTTCTTC
CASSLKFRGSHNEQFF
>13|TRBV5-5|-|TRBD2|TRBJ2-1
TGTGCCAGCAGCTCGGGACTAGCCATTGAGCAGTTCTTC
CASSSGLAIEQFF
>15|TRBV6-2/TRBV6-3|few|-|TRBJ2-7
TGTGCCAGCAGCTCCGGGTCGCCGATGAGGTACGAGCAGTACTTC
CASSSGSPMRYEQYF
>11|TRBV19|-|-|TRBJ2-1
TGTGCCAGTAGTATAGGGAATGAGCAGTTCTTC
CASSIGNEQFF
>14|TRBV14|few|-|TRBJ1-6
TGTGCCAGCAGCCACTGGACAATGGGTTCACCCCTCCACTTT
CASSHWTMGSPLHF
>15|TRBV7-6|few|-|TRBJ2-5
TGTGCCAGCAGCTTAGGTCTTAGCCGGCTGGAGACCCAGTACTTC
CASSLGLSRLETQYF
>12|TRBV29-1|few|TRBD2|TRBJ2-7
TGCAGCGGGGGGGGGACCATATACGAGCAGTACTTC
CSGGGTIYEQYF
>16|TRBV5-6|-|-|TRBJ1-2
TGTGCCAGCAGCCCCCTGGGCGGACCGTCTAACTATGGCTACACCTTC
CASSPLGGPSNYGYTF
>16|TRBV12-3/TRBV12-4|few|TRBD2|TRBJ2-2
TGTGCCAGCAGTTCCCAGCGGGGGGCCCCCACCGGGGAGCTGTTTTTT
CASSSQRGAPTGELFF
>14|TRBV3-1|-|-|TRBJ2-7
TGTGCCAGCAGCCGAGGACGCCTCTGCTACGAGCAGTACTTC
CASSRGRLCYEQYF
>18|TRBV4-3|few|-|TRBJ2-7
TGCGCCAGCAGCCAAGACGTCTTACCCCTAAGCAAGACCTACGAGCAGTACTTC
CASSQDVLPLSKTYEQYF
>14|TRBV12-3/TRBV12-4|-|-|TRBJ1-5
TGTGCCAGCAGTTTAGGTGGGGGCGGAGAGCCCCAGCATTTT
CASSLGGGGEPQHF
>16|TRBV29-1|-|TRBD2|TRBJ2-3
TGCAGCGCGCGCAGGACTAGCGGGACCCTCACAGATACGCAGTATTTT
CSARRTSGTLTDTQYF
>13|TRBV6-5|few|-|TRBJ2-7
TGTGCCAGCAGTTACTCGCCCGACTACGAGCAGTACTTC
CASSYSPDYEQYF
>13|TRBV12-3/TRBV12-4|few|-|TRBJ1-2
TGTGCCAGCAGCCCCGAACCTAACTATGGCTACACCTTC
CASSPEPNYGYTF
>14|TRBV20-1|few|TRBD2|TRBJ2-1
TGCAGTGGCTACCTAGGGACTAGCTCAGTGGAGCAGTTCTTC
CSGYLGTSSVEQFF
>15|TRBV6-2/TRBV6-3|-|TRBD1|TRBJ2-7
TGTGCCAGCAGAGAGCCGGGACAGGGAGCCTACGAGCAGTACTTC
CASREPGQGAYEQYF
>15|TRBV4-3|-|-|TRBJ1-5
TGCGCCAGCAGCCACGGTAGGGGGGGCAATCAGCCCCAGCATTTT
CASSHGRGGNQPQHF
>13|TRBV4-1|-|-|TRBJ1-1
TGCGCCAGCAGCCAAAAGCCCAACACTGAAGCTTTCTTT
CASSQKPNTEAFF
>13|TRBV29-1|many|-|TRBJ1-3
TGCAGCGCCCAGACAGAAACTGGAAACACCATATATTTT
CSAQTETGNTIYF
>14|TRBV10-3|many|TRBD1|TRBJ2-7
TGTGCCATCAGCGGACAGGGGGGTACCTACGAGCAGTACTTC
CAISGQGGTYEQYF
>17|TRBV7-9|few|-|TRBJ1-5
TGTGCCAGCAGCTTAGCGCCTCTATCAGGGTACAATCAGCCCCAGCATTTT
CASSLAPLSGYNQPQHF
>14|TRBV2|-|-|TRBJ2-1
TGTGCCAGCAGTGAAAGTAGGCTAAGCGAGGAGCAGTTCTTC
CASSESRLSEEQFF
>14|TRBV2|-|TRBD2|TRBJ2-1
TGTGCCAGCAGTGAACCTAGCGGGGGGAGTGAGCAGTTCTTC
CASSEPSGGSEQFF
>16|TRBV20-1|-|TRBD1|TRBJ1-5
TGCAGTGCTCGCGGGGGAGGACAGGGGTTAGGTCAGCCCCAGCATTTT
CSARGGGQGLGQPQHF
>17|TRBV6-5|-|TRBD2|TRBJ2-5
TGTGCCAGCAGTTCCTCCAGACTAGCGGGACTCCAAGAGACCCAGTACTTC
CASSSSRLAGLQETQYF
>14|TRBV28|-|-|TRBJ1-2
TGTGCCAGCAGCGAACGGGTGATTGTCTATGGCTACACCTTC
CASSERVIVYGYTF
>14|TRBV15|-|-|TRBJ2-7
TGTGCCACCAGCAGTTACAGGGTCTCCTACGAGCAGTACTTC
CATSSYRVSYEQYF
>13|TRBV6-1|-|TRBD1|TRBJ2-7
TGTGCCAGCAGACGACAGGGTTTCTACGAGCAGTACTTC
CASRRQGFYEQYF
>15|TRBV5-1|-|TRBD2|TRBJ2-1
TGCGCCAGCAGCCGGACTAGCGGGATAAGGAATGAGCAGTTCTTC
CASSRTSGIRNEQFF
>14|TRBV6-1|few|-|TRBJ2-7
TGTGCCAGCAGTCCTCCAGGACCCCCCTACGAGCAGTACTTC
CASSPPGPPYEQYF
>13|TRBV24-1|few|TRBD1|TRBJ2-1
TGTGCCACCAAGGGGACAGGGAAATCGCCGGCGATCTTC
CATKGTGKSPAIF
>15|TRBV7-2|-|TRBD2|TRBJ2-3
TGTGCCAGCAGCTTAGCGGGAGGGCCGGTAGATACGCAGTATTTT
CASSLAGGPVDTQYF
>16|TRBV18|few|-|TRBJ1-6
TGTGCCAGCTCAGCCAAACAGGGAAACTATAATTCACCCCTCCACTTT
CASSAKQGNYNSPLHF
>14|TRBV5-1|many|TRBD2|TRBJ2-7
TGCGCCAGCAGCTTTCTTCCTAGCGGCTACGAGCAGTACTTC
CASSFLPSGYEQYF
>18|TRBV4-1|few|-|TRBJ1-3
TGCGCCAGCAGCCAAGGAGTGTCAGGTGGACGAAGAGGAAACACCATATATTTT
CASSQGVSGGRRGNTIYF
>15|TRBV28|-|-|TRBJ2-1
TGTGCCAGCAGCAGGGGACGAGGCTCCTACAATGAGCAGTTCTTC
CASSRGRGSYNEQFF
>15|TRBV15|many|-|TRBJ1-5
TGTGCCACCAGCAGGCCTATTGGGAGCAATCAGCCCCAGCATTTT
CATSRPIGSNQPQHF
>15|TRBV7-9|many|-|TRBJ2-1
TGTGCCAGCAGCTTGGAGTTGAGCTCCTACAATGAGCAGTTCTTC
CASSLELSSYNEQFF
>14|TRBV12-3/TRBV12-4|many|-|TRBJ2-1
TGTGCCAGCAGTTTTCAGGACAGTAACAATGAGCAGTTCTTC
CASSFQDSNNEQFF
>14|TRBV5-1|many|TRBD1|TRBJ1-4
TGCGCCAGCAGCACGGGACAGGGATATGAAAAACTGTTTTTT
CASSTGQGYEKLFF
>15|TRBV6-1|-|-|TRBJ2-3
TGTGCCAGCAGTGAAATAATCGACCCGTCAGATACGCAGTATTTT
CASSEIIDPSDTQYF